A single T cell receptor (beta chain) is shown here with its context. It has no known antigen specificity. Per-base quality was not reported, and no clone a single base away is much larger than it. This entry comes from a study of cytotoxic CD8 clonotypes in ibrutinib-treated CLL listed by TCRdb under 2021. For context, the study as a whole: The cohort included about 15 treatment-naive and approximately twelve relapsed/refractory patients; some 18 were IGHV unmutated. Responses were partial in some 24 patients and complete in 2; after median 68 months follow-up, roughly 14 stayed in remission and about twelve progressed. Response samples were taken after a median of 12 months on treatment, ranging from about 6 to 40 months. On average, each sample yielded around 270,000 productive templates and tens of thousands of productive rearrangements. Longitudinal samples were available for about 30% of the 86 trial participants. Cryopreserved peripheral blood mononuclear cells were obtained before treatment, at response, and at either sustained remission or disease progression. Patients were still on ibrutinib when every remission and progressive disease sample was collected. The paper's findings and limits, for the study overall: Sampling times were not matched between patients in sustained remission and patients whose disease was progressing, and lymph node repertoires were not examined. Public clonotypes were found to be uncommon and were observed to contract or remain stable during treatment; the increase in clonality was shown to reflect expansion of private clonotypes at ibrutinib response. Clonality increased at ibrutinib response, stayed stable in sustained remission, and fell back toward baseline at progression. Baseline clonality exceeded that of age-matched healthy donors and correlated strongly with circulating CD8+ T-cell counts.

On a MiSeq, deep resolution sequencing aimed for a depth between 1 in 1 million and 1 in 200,000 T cells, with each clonotype covered approximately 10x on average. The immunoSEQ hsTCRB Kit was used to generate TCR beta libraries. Per the authors' processing: ImmunoSEQ Data Assistant and ImmunoSEQ Analyzer were used for data analysis, and V, D and J genes were assigned according to IMGT definitions. Clonality was computed as one minus normalized Shannon entropy of productive rearrangement frequencies, ranging from 0 to 1. Public clonotype analysis was restricted to overrepresented clonotypes comprising at least 0.05% of each patient's repertoire. Repertoires from thirteen age-matched healthy donors in immuneACCESS were used as clonality controls. TCRdb retrieved this table from immuneACCESS and kept in-frame rearrangements only. Not all clones are present; in checked studies, unresolved V genes account for under half, and no reason is known for the remainder. From that table come the V and J calls and clone size; the DNA was used to work out D and trimming. This sample comprises approximately 91,000 clones, roughly 77% of them detected only once. The ten most abundant clones make up roughly 4.8% of the sample.

Relative to germline, V is 3 bases shorter and J is 0 bases shorter, with 11 bases between their ends. Taken from the germline V gene, the CDR1 and CDR2 loops are KGHSH and LQKENI. CDR3 length: 15 amino acids, cysteine to phenylalanine. The only DNA kept is the CDR3, 45 bases in frame from the first base. This specimen's time point label, per the study, means: 12 to 13 months on ibrutinib. For TCR beta library preparation, about 1.8 micrograms of genomic DNA were isolated from cryopreserved PBMCs. Longitudinal blood samples from CLL patients on ibrutinib monotherapy were analyzed using high-throughput TCR beta sequencing. The patients were enrolled in a single-center, open-label phase 2 trial of ibrutinib monotherapy.

The chain is assembled from TRBV18 and TRBJ1-1; the D gene assignment is ambiguous. Material: PBMCs, obtained after 12 months of ibrutinib treatment. This TCR was sampled from a human donor with chronic lymphocytic leukemia. The CDR3 is CASSPPGSVNTEAFF. DNA sequence: TGTGCCAGCTCACCCCCAGGTTCGGTGAACACTGAAGCTTTCTTT.